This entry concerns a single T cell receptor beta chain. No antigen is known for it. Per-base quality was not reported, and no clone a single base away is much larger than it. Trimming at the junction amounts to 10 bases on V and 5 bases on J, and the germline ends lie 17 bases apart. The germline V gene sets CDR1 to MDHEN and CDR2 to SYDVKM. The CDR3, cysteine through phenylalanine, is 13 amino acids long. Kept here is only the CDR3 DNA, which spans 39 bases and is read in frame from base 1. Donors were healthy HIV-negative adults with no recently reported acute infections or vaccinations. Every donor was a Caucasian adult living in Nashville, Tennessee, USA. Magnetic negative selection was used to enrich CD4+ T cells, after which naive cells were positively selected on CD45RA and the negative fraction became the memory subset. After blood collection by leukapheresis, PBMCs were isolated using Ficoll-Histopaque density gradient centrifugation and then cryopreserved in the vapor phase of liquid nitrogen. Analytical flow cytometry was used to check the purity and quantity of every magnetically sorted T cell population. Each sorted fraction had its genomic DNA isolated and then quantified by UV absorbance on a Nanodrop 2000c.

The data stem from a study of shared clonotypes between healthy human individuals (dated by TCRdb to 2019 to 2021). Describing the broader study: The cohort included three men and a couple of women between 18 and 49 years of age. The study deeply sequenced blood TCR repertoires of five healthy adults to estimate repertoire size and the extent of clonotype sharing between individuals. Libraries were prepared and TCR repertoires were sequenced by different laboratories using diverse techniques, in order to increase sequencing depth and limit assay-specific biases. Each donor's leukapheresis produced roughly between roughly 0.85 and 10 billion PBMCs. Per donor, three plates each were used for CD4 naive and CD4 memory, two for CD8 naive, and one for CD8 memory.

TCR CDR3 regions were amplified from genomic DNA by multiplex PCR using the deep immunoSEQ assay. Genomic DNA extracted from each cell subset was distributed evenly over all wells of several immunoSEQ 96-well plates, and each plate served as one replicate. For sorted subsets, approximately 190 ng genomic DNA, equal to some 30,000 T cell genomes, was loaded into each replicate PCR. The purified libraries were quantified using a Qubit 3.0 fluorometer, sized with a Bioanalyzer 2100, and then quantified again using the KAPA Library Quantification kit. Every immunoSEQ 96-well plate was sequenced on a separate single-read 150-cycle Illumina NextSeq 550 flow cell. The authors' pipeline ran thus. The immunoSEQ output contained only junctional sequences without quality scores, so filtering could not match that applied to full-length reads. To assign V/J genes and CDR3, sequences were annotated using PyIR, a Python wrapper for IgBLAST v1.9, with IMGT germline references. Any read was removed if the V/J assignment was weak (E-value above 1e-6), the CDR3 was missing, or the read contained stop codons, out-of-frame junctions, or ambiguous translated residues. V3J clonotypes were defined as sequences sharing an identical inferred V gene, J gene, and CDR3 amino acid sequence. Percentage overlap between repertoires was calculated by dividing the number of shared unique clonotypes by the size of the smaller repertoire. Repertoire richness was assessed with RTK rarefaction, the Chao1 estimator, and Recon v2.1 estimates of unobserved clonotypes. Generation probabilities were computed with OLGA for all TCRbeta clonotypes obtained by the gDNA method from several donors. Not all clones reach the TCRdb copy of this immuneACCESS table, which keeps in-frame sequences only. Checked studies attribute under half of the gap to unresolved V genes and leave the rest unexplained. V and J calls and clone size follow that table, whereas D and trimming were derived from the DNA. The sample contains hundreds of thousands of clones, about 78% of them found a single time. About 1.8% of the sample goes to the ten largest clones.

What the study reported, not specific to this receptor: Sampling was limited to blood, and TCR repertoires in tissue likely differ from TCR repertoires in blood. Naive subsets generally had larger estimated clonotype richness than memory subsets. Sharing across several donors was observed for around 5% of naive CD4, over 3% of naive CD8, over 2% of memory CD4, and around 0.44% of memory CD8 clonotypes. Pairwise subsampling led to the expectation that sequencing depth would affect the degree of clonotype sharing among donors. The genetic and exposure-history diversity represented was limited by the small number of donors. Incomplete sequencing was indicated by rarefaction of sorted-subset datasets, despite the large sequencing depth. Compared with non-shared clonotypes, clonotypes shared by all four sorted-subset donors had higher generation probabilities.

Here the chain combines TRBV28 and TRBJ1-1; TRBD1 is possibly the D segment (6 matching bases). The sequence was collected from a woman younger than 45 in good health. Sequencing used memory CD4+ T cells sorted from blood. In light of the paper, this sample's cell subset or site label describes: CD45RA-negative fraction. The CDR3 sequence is CATTRGFLTEAFF. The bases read TGTGCCACTACCAGGGGCTTCCTGACTGAAGCTTTCTTT.